These T cell receptor beta chains were read from a single sample in a study of blood T cell repertoires in COVID-19. The protocol was immunoSEQ multiplex PCR, while the TCRdb copy is restricted to in-frame clones and leaves out a portion. Of roughly 250,000 clones listed, roughly 82% were seen once; the top ten hold about 5.3%. The sequenced material came from peripheral blood. Receptor source: a woman of 80 years or more with active or convalescent COVID-19. The CDR3 runs from the conserved cysteine through the conserved F or W. The order of the fields is V gene, D gene, J gene, CDR3 protein. A D gene is named only where the DNA matches it firmly.

TRBV30	TRBD2	TRBJ2-1	CAWSVPSGGYNEQFF
TRBV7-2	.	TRBJ2-1	CASSLAAQSYNEQFF
TRBV2	.	TRBJ1-2	CASTQQAGYPNYGYTF
TRBV5-1	.	TRBJ2-6	CASSLEYQGSGANVLTF
TRBV24-1	TRBD1	TRBJ2-2	CATRGPTGGMNTGELFF
TRBV14	.	TRBJ2-2	CASRFQGTGELFF
TRBV28	.	TRBJ1-5	CASRPPRGSNQPQHF
TRBV7-9	.	TRBJ1-2	CASSLDTNYGYTF
TRBV5-1	TRBD1	TRBJ1-1	CASSLGGTGTEAFF
TRBV6-5	TRBD1	TRBJ1-2	CASSTRDRANYGYTF
TRBV7-9	.	TRBJ2-5	CASSPGSSTGAETQYF
TRBV3-1/TRBV3-2	.	TRBJ2-7	CASSQGGDYEQYF
TRBV19	.	TRBJ2-1	CASSFRLTGRGNDEQFF
TRBV12-3/TRBV12-4	.	TRBJ1-2	CASSYRQNGYTF
TRBV5-1	TRBD2	TRBJ2-3	CASSLDGRGTDTQYF
TRBV19	.	TRBJ2-1	CASSWEFYNEQFF
TRBV19	.	TRBJ1-5	CASSYRQSPNQPQHF
TRBV5-1	.	TRBJ1-1	CASSVSTGNPEAFF
TRBV7-8	.	TRBJ1-3	CASSSHFRDSGNTIYF
TRBV29-1	.	TRBJ1-3	CSVRGKSSGNTIYF
TRBV7-8	TRBD1	TRBJ2-3	CASSFWDRGTDTQYF
TRBV5-1	TRBD2	TRBJ2-5	CASSGLAGQQETQYF
TRBV30	.	TRBJ2-1	CAWSVRRGKHNEQFF
TRBV30	.	TRBJ1-5	CAWSRRQSNQPQHF